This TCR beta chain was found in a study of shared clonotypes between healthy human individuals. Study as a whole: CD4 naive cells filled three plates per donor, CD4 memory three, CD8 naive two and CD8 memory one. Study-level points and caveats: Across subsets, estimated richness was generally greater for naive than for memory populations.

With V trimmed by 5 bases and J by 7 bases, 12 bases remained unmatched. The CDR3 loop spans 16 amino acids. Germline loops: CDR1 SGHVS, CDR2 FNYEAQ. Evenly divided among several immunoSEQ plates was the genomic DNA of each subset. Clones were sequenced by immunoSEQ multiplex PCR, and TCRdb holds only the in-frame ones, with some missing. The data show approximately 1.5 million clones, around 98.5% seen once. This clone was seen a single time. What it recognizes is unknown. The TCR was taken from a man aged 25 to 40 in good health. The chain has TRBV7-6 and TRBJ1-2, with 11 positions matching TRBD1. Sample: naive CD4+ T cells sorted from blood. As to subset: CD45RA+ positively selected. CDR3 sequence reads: CASSQAGQGALSGYTF. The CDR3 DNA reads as TGTGCCAGCAGCCAAGCCGGACAGGGGGCTCTATCTGGCTACACCTTC. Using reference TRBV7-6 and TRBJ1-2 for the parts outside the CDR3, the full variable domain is GAGVSQSPRYKVTKRGQDVALRCDPISGHVSLYWYRQALGQGPEFLTYFNYEAQQDKSGLPNDRFSAERPEGSISTLTIQRTEQRDSAMYRCASSQAGQGALSGYTFGSGTRLTVV.